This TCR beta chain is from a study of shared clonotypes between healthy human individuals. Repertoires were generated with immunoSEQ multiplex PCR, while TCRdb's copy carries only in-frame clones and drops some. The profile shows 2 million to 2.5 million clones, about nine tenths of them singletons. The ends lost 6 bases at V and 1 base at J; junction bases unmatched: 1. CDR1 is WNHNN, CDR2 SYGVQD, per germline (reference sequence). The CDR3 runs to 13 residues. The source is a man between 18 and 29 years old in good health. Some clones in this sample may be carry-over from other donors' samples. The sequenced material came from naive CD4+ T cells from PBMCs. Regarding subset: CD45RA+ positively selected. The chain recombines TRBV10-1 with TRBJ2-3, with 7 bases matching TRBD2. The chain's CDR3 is CASSREGTDTQYF. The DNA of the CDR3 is TGCGCCAGCAGCCGGGAGGGCACAGATACGCAGTATTTT.